The 22 T cell receptor beta chains listed next were all sequenced from one sample in a study of cytomegalovirus exposure and HLA in healthy donors. The PCR had 60 Vbeta and 13 Jbeta primers. This table comes from immunoSEQ multiplex PCR, and its TCRdb copy is limited to in-frame clones, with some not included. The sample contains under 200,000 clones, roughly 80% of which appear only once. Sequencing was carried out using PBMCs. These receptors came from a man in his fifties or sixties in good health and CMV-seropositive.

This chain joins TRBV14 and TRBJ2-7; no firm D call. Trimming removed 2 bases at V and 3 bases at J, with 8 bases between. In germline, CDR1 is SGHDN, CDR2 FVKESK. The CDR3 length is 13 residues. The CDR3 DNA is TGTGCCAGCAGCCAACACTTGCTCTACGAGCAGTACTTC. Its translation is CASSQHLLYEQYF.

This clone was picked up one time. The chain employs TRBV6-5 and TRBJ2-7; D perhaps matches TRBD2 (6 bases). Germline V gene data show CDR1 as MNHEY and CDR2 as SVGAGI. The V end lost 7 bases, the J end lost 3 bases, and 16 bases lay between the germline ends. The CDR3 is 14 amino acids. CDR3 nucleotides: TGTGCCAGCAAAGAGGGCGGGGACTTCTACGAGCAGTACTTC. Translated: CASKEGGDFYEQYF.

This clone was detected a few times. The V gene is TRBV27, the J gene TRBJ2-7, with 8 bases matching TRBD1. The J segment lost 6 bases and the V segment lost 4 bases, leaving 8 bases of the junction unmatched. Per the germline V gene, CDR1 is MNHEY and CDR2 is SMNVEV (reference sequence). The CDR3 extends over 14 amino acids. CDR3 loop: CASSWTGLLGEQYF. The DNA of the CDR3 is TGTGCCAGCAGTTGGACAGGGCTTTTGGGCGAGCAGTACTTC.

The chain carries TRBV7-3 and TRBJ2-2; D may be TRBD2 (6 bases). Germline lookup yields CDR1 SGHTA and CDR2 FQGTGA. This CDR3 has 19 amino acids. Deletions cut 3 bases from V and 7 bases from J, with 27 bases between. DNA for the CDR3: TGTGCCAGCAGCTTTAGGATCGGCGGGACCACGACCAGCGACGGGGAGCTGTTTTTT. Translated: CASSFRIGGTTTSDGELFF.

CDR3 sequence reads: CSVARERERETQYF. The DNA of the CDR3 is TGCAGCGTTGCTAGAGAGCGGGAGAGGGAGACCCAGTACTTC. The genes are TRBV29-1 and TRBJ2-5; TRBD2 matches at 8 bases. Germline V gene lookup returns CDR1 SQVTM and CDR2 ANQGSEA. The trim removed 4 bases at V and 5 bases at J, leaving 9 bases unmatched. The CDR3 contains 14 residues.

This clone appeared a single time. The chain has TRBV2 and TRBJ1-1, with TRBD1 matching 7 bases. Unmatched junction bases numbered 4, after V lost 6 bases and J lost 3 bases. This CDR3 contains 13 residues. The germline CDR1 and CDR2 sequences are SNHLY and FYNNEI. The CDR3 region is CASSRQGDTEAFF. As DNA, the CDR3 is TGTGCCAGCAGCCGGCAGGGGGACACTGAAGCTTTCTTT.

The V gene is TRBV6-5, the J gene TRBJ2-1; D perhaps matches TRBD1 (6 bases). From germline, CDR1 is MNHEY and CDR2 SVGAGI. The CDR3 runs 15 residues. Deletions cut 6 bases from V and 5 bases from J, with 17 bases between. CDR3 sequence (DNA): TGTGCCAGCAGGCGCGACAGGAGACACGACAATGAGCAGTTCTTC. Amino acids: CASRRDRRHDNEQFF.

The V and J genes are TRBV5-1 and TRBJ2-7; tentatively, D is TRBD2 (5 bases). In germline, CDR1 is SGHRS, CDR2 YFSETQ. This CDR3 spans 12 amino acids. V was clipped by 2 bases and J by 5 bases, with 8 bases between them. The CDR3 DNA reads as TGCGCCAGCAGCTTCCCCGGGGACGAGCAGTACTTC. Translation: CASSFPGDEQYF.

Details on this clone: One end of the junction fails to match germline, which may point to a read error. DNA of the CDR3: TGTGCTAGCAGCTTATTGCCAGGGGAAGAGCAGTACTTC. Translated, it gives CASSLLPGEEQYF. This chain uses TRBV7-7 with TRBJ2-7; D may be TRBD1 (6 bases). Germline CDR1 and CDR2: SSHAT and FNYEAQ (reference sequence). This CDR3 has 13 amino acids.

The rearrangement links TRBV28 to TRBJ1-6; TRBD1 agrees at 8 bases. The germline CDR1 and CDR2 sequences are MDHEN and SYDVKM. The length of the CDR3 is 14 residues. The ends lost 7 bases at V and 4 bases at J; junction bases unmatched: 3. DNA of the CDR3: TGTGCCAGCAAGGGGACAGGTTATAATTCACCCCTCCACTTT. As protein: CASKGTGYNSPLHF. Filled out from reference TRBV28 and TRBJ1-6, the complete variable domain reads DVKVTQSSRYLVKRTGEKVFLECVQDMDHENMFWYRQDPGLGLRLIYFSYDVKMKEKGDIPEGYSVSREKKERFSLILESASTNQTSMYLCASKGTGYNSPLHFGNGTRLTVT.

V gene TRBV7-3 combines with J gene TRBJ1-1, with a possible D match to TRBD1 (5 bases). The CDR3 length is 15 residues. CDR1 is SGHTA, CDR2 FQGTGA, per germline. With 1 base removed from V and 6 bases from J, the gap between germline ends came to 15 bases. CDR3 sequence reads: CASSLIRRGNAEAFF. The CDR3 coding sequence is TGTGCCAGCAGCTTAATCAGGAGGGGTAACGCTGAAGCTTTCTTT. Combining the CDR3 with reference TRBV7-3 and TRBJ1-1 gives the whole variable domain GAGVSQTPSNKVTEKGKYVELRCDPISGHTALYWYRQSLGQGPEFLIYFQGTGAADDSGLPNDRFFAVRPEGSVSTLKIQRTERGDSAVYLCASSLIRRGNAEAFFGQGTRLTVV.

The chain employs TRBV5-1 and TRBJ2-5; 12 positions agree with TRBD1. Germline V gene lookup returns CDR1 SGHRS and CDR2 YFSETQ. This CDR3 contains 15 residues. V gave up 2 bases and J gave up 5 bases; unmatched junction bases: 4. Here the CDR3 reads CASSFGTGGWETQYF. DNA for the CDR3: TGCGCCAGCAGCTTCGGGACAGGGGGCTGGGAGACCCAGTACTTC.

The chain carries TRBV5-4 and TRBJ2-3; a possible D gene is TRBD2 (6 bases). From germline, CDR1 is SGHNT and CDR2 YYREEE (reference sequence). This CDR3 is 15 amino acids long. The germline V and J ends were trimmed by 0 bases and 5 bases, with 13 bases remaining between them. The CDR3 DNA is TGTGCCAGCAGCTTGGGGTTGGGGGGAGGAGATACGCAGTATTTT. Protein product: CASSLGLGGGDTQYF. Together with reference TRBV5-4 and TRBJ2-3, the CDR3 gives the full variable domain: ETGVTQSPTHLIKTRGQQVTLRCSSQSGHNTVSWYQQALGQGPQFIFQYYREEENGRGNFPPRFSGLQFPNYSSELNVNALELDDSALYLCASSLGLGGGDTQYFGPGTRLTVL.

This sequence joins TRBV27 and TRBJ2-3; 9 nucleotides line up with TRBD1. Trimming removed 7 bases from V and 6 bases from J; junction bases left unmatched: 14. The CDR3 is made up of 16 amino acids. Germline V gene data show CDR1 as MNHEY and CDR2 as SMNVEV (reference sequence). CDR3 sequence (DNA): TGTGCCAGCACCCCACCGGGACAGGGCCCCCATGATACGCAGTATTTT. It translates to CASTPPGQGPHDTQYF.

The chain employs TRBV7-8 and TRBJ1-2; 10 bases agree with TRBD1. The ends lost 4 bases at V and 7 bases at J; junction bases unmatched: 3. The CDR3 runs to 13 residues. CDR1 SGHVS and CDR2 FQNEAQ come from the germline V gene. CDR3 residues: CASSWTGGAGYTF. In nucleotides, the CDR3 is TGTGCCAGCAGCTGGACAGGGGGTGCTGGCTACACCTTC.

This chain links TRBV19 with TRBJ2-5; D may be TRBD2 (7 bases). The germline V gene encodes CDR1 LNHDA and CDR2 SQIVND (reference sequence). V was cut by 3 bases and J by 1 base, with 9 bases left in between. CDR3 length: 14 amino acids. CDR3 protein: CASSIGGAQETQYF. The CDR3 DNA is TGTGCCAGTAGTATTGGGGGGGCCCAAGAGACCCAGTACTTC.

The chain recombines TRBV6-5 with TRBJ2-7, with 12 bases that match TRBD2. The CDR3 contains 15 residues. V was clipped by 2 bases and J by 6 bases; unmatched bases: 5. Germline V gives CDR1 MNHEY, CDR2 SVGAGI. CDR3 in DNA: TGTGCCAGCAGTTACGCGGCTAGCGGGAGGGGCGAGCAGTACTTC. It specifies CASSYAASGRGEQYF.

There are a few counts of this clone. The V call is TRBV29-1, the J call TRBJ2-1; 14 bases are a match to TRBD2. This CDR3 contains 14 residues. The germline CDR1 and CDR2 sequences are SQVTM and ANQGSEA. V lost 5 bases to trimming and J lost 8 bases; unmatched junction nucleotides: 5. CDR3 in DNA: TGCAGCGTTCAGGGGACTAGCGGGAGCTATGAGCAGTTCTTC. Its protein product is CSVQGTSGSYEQFF.

On this clone itself: One end of the junction is discordant with germline, which a read error may explain. CDR3 loop: CASSMGLAGVGELFF. CDR3 in DNA: TGTGCTAGCAGCATGGGACTAGCGGGAGTTGGGGAGCTGTTTTTT. The chain links TRBV7-7 to TRBJ2-2; TRBD2 agrees at 14 bases. This CDR3 is built from 15 residues. CDR1 and CDR2 (germline): SSHAT, FNYEAQ (reference sequence).

The chain couples TRBV29-1 to TRBJ1-2; the D is unclear. Germline V CDR1 and CDR2: SQVTM, ANQGSEA. The CDR3 contains 12 residues. Trimming shortened V by 3 bases and J by 4 bases, and 9 bases separated the two germline ends. The CDR3 here is CSVDKYSYGYTF. The CDR3 DNA is TGCAGCGTTGACAAATACAGCTATGGCTACACCTTC.

The CDR3, as DNA: TGTGCCAGCAGCCCGGCGGCGAACTCCTACGAGCAGTACTTC. Its protein product is CASSPAANSYEQYF. J is TRBJ2-7 and V is TRBV5-5; D ambiguous. This CDR3 has 14 residues. V was cut by 4 bases and J by 0 bases, with 11 bases left in between. CDR1 SGHKS and CDR2 YYEKEE come from the germline V gene (reference sequence).

The chain has TRBV4-1 and TRBJ2-5; a weak D match, TRBD1 (5 bases). The better agreement between TRBJ2-7 and the DNA end casts doubt on the J call. The CDR3 consists of 13 residues. Germline V gene data show CDR1 as MGHRA and CDR2 as YSYEKL. The CDR3 sequence: CASSPTAYYEQYF. CDR3 nucleotides: TGCGCCAGCAGCCCGACAGCCTACTACGAGCAGTACTTC.